Listed below are T cell receptor beta chains from one sample, sequenced in a study of robustness of blood B and T cell sequencing. MiXCR, run by TCRdb on the PCR reads, gives a single entry per CDR3 protein. The sample has about 4,000 distinct CDR3 sequences, approximately 50% seen once. Specimen: peripheral blood. The origin of the receptors is a human donor in good health. Each CDR3 is given with its conserved first and last residue. A D gene is named only where the DNA matches it firmly. Clone size is stated in some rows and not others, as once, few, many or a class when expanded.

NA	TRBJ2-7	TRBD2	TRBV29-1	TGCAGCGTTGCGGACGGAGCGGGGGACTCCTACGAGCAGTACTTC	CSVADGAGDSYEQYF
few	TRBJ2-7	NA	TRBV13	TGTGCCAGCAGCCCACGGACAGACCAATTCTACGAGCAGTACTTC	CASSPRTDQFYEQYF
NA	TRBJ2-7	NA	TRBV24-1	TGTGCCACCAGTGACCCGGACCCCTGGGGCTACGAGCAGTACTTC	CATSDPDPWGYEQYF
NA	TRBJ2-3	NA	TRBV1	TGCACCAGCCCCAAGGGACAGGGTCTCACAGATACGCAGTATTTT	CTSPKGQGLTDTQYF
NA	TRBJ2-7	NA	TRBV11-1	TGTGCCAGCAGGCAACAAACCGCAGGGGCCGAGCAGTACTTC	CASRQQTAGAEQYF
NA	TRBJ2-3	TRBD1	TRBV5-1	TGCGCCAGCAGAAGGACAGGCAATTCGGGAGATACGCAGTATTTT	CASRRTGNSGDTQYF
NA	TRBJ1-1	TRBD1	TRBV5-1	TGCGCCAGCAGCTTATTGGGGAGAGCCAGGGGGGTGAACACTGAAGCTTTCTTT	CASSLLGRARGVNTEAFF
NA	TRBJ2-7	TRBD1	TRBV7-9	TGTGCCAGCAGCTTAGCGGACAGGCTGATCTACGAGCAGTACTTC	CASSLADRLIYEQYF
few	TRBJ2-7	TRBD1	TRBV10-3	TGTGCCATCAGTGAGTCGACAGGGGGCTTCGAGCAGTACTTC	CAISESTGGFEQYF
NA	TRBJ2-7	NA	TRBV12-2	TGTGCAAGTCGCCCCCGGAGGGGGCAGTACGAGCAGTACTTC	CASRPRRGQYEQYF
few	TRBJ2-1	NA	TRBV5-5	TGTGCCAGCAGCCAGGGGCCAGGTCCTAGCTCCTACAATGAGCAGTTCTTC	CASSQGPGPSSYNEQFF